Below, 8 T cell receptor beta chains from the same sample are listed, as sequenced in a study of T cell changes during pregnancy in multiple sclerosis. The table came from immunoSEQ multiplex PCR; TCRdb's copy has only in-frame clones and leaves some out. This table has around 100,000 clones, just over 90% appearing once. The source was peripheral blood, collected after pregnancy. The source is a female donor with multiple sclerosis, enrolled in a pregnancy study.

The chain couples TRBV19 to TRBJ2-2, with D perhaps matching TRBD2 (7 bases). Germline CDR1 LNHDA, CDR2 SQIVND (reference sequence). Trimming shortened V by 0 bases and J by 2 bases, and 13 bases separated the two germline ends. CDR3 length: 17 amino acids. CDR3 in amino acids: CASSIDRGAANTGELFF. The CDR3, as DNA: TGTGCCAGTAGTATAGACCGGGGGGCAGCTAACACCGGGGAGCTGTTTTTT.

The chain employs TRBV5-6 and TRBJ2-3; TRBD1 matches at 8 bases. CDR3 length: 14 residues. J lost 7 bases, V lost 2 bases, and 6 bases had no gene match. Germline CDR1 reads SGHDT; CDR2 reads YYEEEE. Here the CDR3 DNA reads TGTGCCAGCAGCTTACGGGACAGGCACTATACGCAGTATTTT. Its translation: CASSLRDRHYTQYF.

The chain carries TRBV11-1 and TRBJ2-1; 11 bases map to TRBD2. This CDR3 spans 17 amino acids. Germline V gene data show CDR1 as SGHAT and CDR2 as FQDESV (reference sequence). V shed 3 bases and J 2 bases; nucleotides not matched to a gene: 6. In DNA form, the CDR3 reads TGTGCCAGCAGCTTTAGTAGCGGGGGGGACACCTACAATGAGCAGTTCTTC. This codes for CASSFSSGGDTYNEQFF.

This chain links TRBV4-1 with TRBJ2-3; 9 positions match TRBD2. CDR1 and CDR2 (germline): MGHRA, YSYEKL. Trimming removed 4 bases from V and 7 bases from J; junction bases left unmatched: 12. The CDR3 runs to 16 residues. CDR3 DNA: TGCGCCAGCAGCCGCCCAGCGGGGGGAGGCAGTAATACGCAGTATTTT. Residues: CASSRPAGGGSNTQYF.

The rearrangement joins TRBV10-1 to TRBJ2-7; TRBD1 agrees at 8 bases. CDR1 WNHNN and CDR2 SYGVQD come from the germline V gene (reference sequence). The CDR3 runs 15 residues. Losses at the gene ends were 6 bases for V and 5 bases for J; bases not matched to a gene: 12. The CDR3 protein is CASRAQGVPTHEQYF. The CDR3 DNA sequence: TGCGCCAGCAGGGCACAGGGGGTCCCAACCCACGAGCAGTACTTC.

The chain links TRBV6-5 to TRBJ2-7; 8 bases line up with TRBD1. The germline V gene has CDR1 MNHEY and CDR2 SVGAGI. The J segment lost 0 bases and the V segment lost 7 bases, leaving 2 bases of the junction unmatched. The CDR3 is 13 amino acids. The CDR3 loop is CASTDRDSYEQYF. The CDR3 nucleotides are TGTGCCAGCACGGACAGGGACTCCTACGAGCAGTACTTC.

The genes are TRBV7-3 and TRBJ2-5; 12 nucleotides line up with TRBD2. Germline loops: CDR1 SGHTA, CDR2 FQGTGA. The CDR3 extends over 16 amino acids. With 5 bases clipped from V and 2 bases from J, the junction kept 6 bases outside the gene matches. CDR3 nucleotides: TGTGCCAGCAGCGCGACTAGCGGGGGAGCTCAAGAGACCCAGTACTTC. Its translation: CASSATSGGAQETQYF.

V and J are TRBV14 and TRBJ2-1, with D tentatively TRBD1 (6 bases). This CDR3 is 14 amino acids long. Looked up from germline, CDR1 is SGHDN and CDR2 is FVKESK. Trimming took 1 base from V and 4 from J, leaving 8 bases between them. The CDR3 DNA is TGTGCCAGCAGCCAAGCCCAGGGGTACAATGAGCAGTTCTTC. It is translated as CASSQAQGYNEQFF.